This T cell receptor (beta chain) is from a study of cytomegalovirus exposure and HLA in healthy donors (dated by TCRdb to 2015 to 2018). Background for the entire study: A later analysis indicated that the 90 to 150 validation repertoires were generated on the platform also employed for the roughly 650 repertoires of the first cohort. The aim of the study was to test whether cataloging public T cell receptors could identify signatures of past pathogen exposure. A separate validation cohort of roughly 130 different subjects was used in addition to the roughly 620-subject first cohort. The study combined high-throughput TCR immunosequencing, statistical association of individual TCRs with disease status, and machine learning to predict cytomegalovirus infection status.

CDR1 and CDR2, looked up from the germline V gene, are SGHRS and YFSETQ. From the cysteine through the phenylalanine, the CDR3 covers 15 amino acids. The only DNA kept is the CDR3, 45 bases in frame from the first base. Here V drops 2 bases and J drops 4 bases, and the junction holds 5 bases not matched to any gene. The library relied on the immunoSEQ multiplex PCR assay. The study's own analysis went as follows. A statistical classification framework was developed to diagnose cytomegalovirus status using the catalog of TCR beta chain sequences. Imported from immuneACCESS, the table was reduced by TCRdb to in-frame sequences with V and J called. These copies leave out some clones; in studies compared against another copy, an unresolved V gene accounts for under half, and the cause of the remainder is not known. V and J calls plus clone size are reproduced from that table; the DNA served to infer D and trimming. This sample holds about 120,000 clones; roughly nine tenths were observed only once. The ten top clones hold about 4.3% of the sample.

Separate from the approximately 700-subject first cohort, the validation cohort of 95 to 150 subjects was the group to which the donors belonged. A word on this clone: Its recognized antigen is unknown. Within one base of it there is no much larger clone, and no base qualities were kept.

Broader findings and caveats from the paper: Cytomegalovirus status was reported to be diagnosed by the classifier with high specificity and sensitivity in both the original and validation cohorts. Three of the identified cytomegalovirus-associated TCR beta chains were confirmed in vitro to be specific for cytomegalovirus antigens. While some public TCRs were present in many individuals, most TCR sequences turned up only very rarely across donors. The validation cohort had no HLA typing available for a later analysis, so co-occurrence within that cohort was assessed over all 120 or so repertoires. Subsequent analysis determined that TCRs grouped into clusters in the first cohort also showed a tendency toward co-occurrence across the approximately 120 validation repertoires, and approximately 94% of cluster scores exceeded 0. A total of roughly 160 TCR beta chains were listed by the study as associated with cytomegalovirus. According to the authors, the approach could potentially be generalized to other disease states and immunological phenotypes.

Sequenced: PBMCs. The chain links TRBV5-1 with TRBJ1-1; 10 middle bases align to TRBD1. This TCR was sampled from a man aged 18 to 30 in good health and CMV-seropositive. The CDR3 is CASSFRQGAGTEAFF. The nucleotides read TGCGCCAGCAGCTTTCGACAGGGGGCCGGCACTGAAGCTTTCTTT.